The 19 T cell receptor beta chains reported below all come from one sample, sequenced in a study of T cells after somatic rescue of genetic block. The assay was immunoSEQ multiplex PCR, and TCRdb's table has in-frame clones only and misses some. The sample holds roughly 67,000 clones, less than 95% seen once. What was sequenced was peripheral blood mononuclear cells (PBMCs). All receptors derive from a man between 35 and 55 years old.

V and J are TRBV6-1 and TRBJ1-2; a possible D gene is TRBD1 (5 bases). Germline lookup yields CDR1 MNHNS and CDR2 SASEGT. The V gene lost 2 bases and the J gene lost 4 bases, with 8 bases spanning the gap. This CDR3 has 13 amino acids. CDR3 amino acids: CASSERGPYGYTF. For the CDR3, the DNA is TGTGCCAGCAGTGAACGGGGACCCTATGGCTACACCTTC.

This sequence joins TRBV9 and TRBJ1-4; unclear D gene. The CDR3 consists of 14 residues. Germline V gene data show CDR1 as SGDLS and CDR2 as YYNGEE. V dropped 0 bases and J dropped 4 bases, with 7 bases sitting between them. The CDR3 region is CASSVESSNEKLFF. The CDR3, as DNA: TGTGCCAGCAGCGTAGAGTCCAGTAATGAAAAACTGTTTTTT.

This clone was picked up one time. The rearrangement links TRBV9 to TRBJ2-5; 11 bases are a match to TRBD2. The V gene end was trimmed by 3 bases and the J gene end by 2 bases; junction bases not matched to a gene: 6. The germline gives CDR1 SGDLS, CDR2 YYNGEE. The CDR3 extends over 16 amino acids. In DNA, the CDR3 is TGTGCCAGCAGCGCCCGACTAGCGGGACCTCAAGAGACCCAGTACTTC. Amino acid sequence: CASSARLAGPQETQYF.

The count of this clone is one. This chain links TRBV28 with TRBJ2-1; the D is unclear. The V and J ends lost 6 bases and 0 bases respectively, with 15 bases between them. Germline values: CDR1 MDHEN, CDR2 SYDVKM. The CDR3 sequence is 16 residues long. The CDR3 sequence is CASSAPNWSSYNEQFF. The CDR3 nucleotides read TGTGCCAGCAGCGCACCCAACTGGAGCTCCTACAATGAGCAGTTCTTC.

The chain uses TRBV6-1 and TRBJ2-7, with D perhaps TRBD1 or TRBD2 (5 bases each). V was shortened by 4 bases and J by 3 bases, with 13 bases between the two germline ends. CDR3 length: 14 residues. Per the germline V gene, CDR1 is MNHNS and CDR2 is SASEGT. The CDR3 DNA sequence: TGTGCCAGCAGTGGTACGGGGCCCCTCTACGAGCAGTACTTC. This codes for CASSGTGPLYEQYF.

The chain has TRBV7-8 and TRBJ2-1; 7 bases fit TRBD2. Per germline, CDR1 SGHVS and CDR2 FQNEAQ. Trimming removed 5 bases from V and 9 bases from J; junction bases left unmatched: 19. This CDR3 is 17 amino acids long. CDR3: CASSPLESGKLGSEQFF. The CDR3 DNA reads as TGTGCCAGCAGCCCTCTGGAAAGCGGGAAGCTTGGTAGTGAGCAGTTCTTC.

The V and J genes are TRBV2 and TRBJ1-4; possible D gene TRBD1, 5 bases. The germline V gene encodes CDR1 SNHLY and CDR2 FYNNEI. The CDR3 covers 13 residues. V was shortened by 7 bases and J by 8 bases, with 14 bases between the two germline ends. CDR3 sequence: CASITGGNEKLFF. The CDR3 DNA reads TGTGCCAGCATTACGGGGGGGAACGAAAAACTGTTTTTT.

In its sample, this clone was seen once. The chain is built from TRBV4-2 and TRBJ2-7; 9 bases match TRBD1. Germline CDR1 LGHNA, CDR2 YNFKEQ. The CDR3 extends over 14 amino acids. J lost 9 bases, V lost 3 bases, and 9 bases had no gene match. The CDR3 DNA sequence: TGTGCCAGCAGCCAGGTGGGAAGGACAGGGGCGCAGTACTTC. Residues: CASSQVGRTGAQYF.

The chain joins TRBV19 to TRBJ2-6, with D tentatively TRBD1 or TRBD2 (5 bases each). CDR1 and CDR2 from the germline V gene are LNHDA and SQIVND (reference sequence). The CDR3 has 19 residues. V was cut by 0 bases and J by 0 bases, with 15 bases left in between. CDR3 sequence reads: CASSIDLRGLASGANVLTF. CDR3 nucleotide sequence: TGTGCCAGTAGTATAGACCTTCGGGGCCTAGCCTCTGGGGCCAACGTCCTGACTTTC.

In its sample, this clone was seen once. V is TRBV15 and J is TRBJ2-2, with a weak D call TRBD2 (5 bases). CDR3 size: 16 residues. Trimming shortened V by 0 bases and J by 3 bases, and 11 bases separated the two germline ends. Per germline, CDR1 LNHNV and CDR2 YYDKDF (reference sequence). The CDR3 DNA reads TGTGCCACCAGCAGAGACTCGGGATTGGACACCGGGGAGCTGTTTTTT. This encodes CATSRDSGLDTGELFF. Full variable domain (outside the CDR3, taken from reference TRBV15 and TRBJ2-2): DAMVIQNPRYQVTQFGKPVTLSCSQTLNHNVMYWYQQKSSQAPKLLFHYYDKDFNNEADTPDNFQSRRPNTSFCFLDIRSPGLGDTAMYLCATSRDSGLDTGELFFGEGSRLTVL.

The CDR3 loop reads CASSAKRGPTYNEQFF. DNA of the CDR3: TGTGCCAGCAGCGCGAAGCGGGGCCCTACCTACAATGAGCAGTTCTTC. V and J are TRBV5-4 and TRBJ2-1; 7 bases map to TRBD2. CDR1 SGHNT and CDR2 YYREEE come from the germline V gene (reference sequence). Trimming took 4 bases from V and 2 from J; bases not matched to a gene: 9. There are 16 residues in the CDR3.

The table lists this clone with a few counts. The V gene is TRBV6-5, the J gene TRBJ2-7, with a tentative D call TRBD2 (5 bases). This CDR3 region has 15 residues. The germline CDR1 and CDR2 sequences are MNHEY and SVGAGI. Trimming left V 0 bases short and J 3 bases short, with 12 bases between. In DNA, the CDR3 is TGTGCCAGCAGTTACTCCGGGATACTCAGCTACGAGCAGTACTTC. The encoded protein is CASSYSGILSYEQYF.

V gene TRBV7-2 combines with J gene TRBJ1-2, with D possibly being TRBD1 (6 bases). The V gene's germline CDR1 is SGHTA and CDR2 FQGNSA. This CDR3 region has 14 residues. Deletions cut 5 bases from V and 5 bases from J, with 15 bases between. The CDR3 region is CASSSWGGGYGYTF. The CDR3 DNA follows: TGTGCCAGCAGCAGCTGGGGAGGGGGGTATGGCTACACCTTC.

This clone was recorded once. The chain recombines TRBV6-5 with TRBJ2-7; possible D gene TRBD2, 5 bases. This CDR3 has 14 residues. V shed 5 bases and J shed 7 bases, with 18 bases lying between them. Germline V CDR1 and CDR2: MNHEY, SVGAGI. CDR3 DNA: TGTGCCAGCAGTCCCCATTTAGGACTGGGGGAGCAGTACTTC. This gives the protein CASSPHLGLGEQYF.

This chain joins TRBV10-3 and TRBJ1-5; D uncertain. The CDR3 has 14 amino acids. V lost 3 bases and J 3 bases, leaving 9 bases between the germline ends. Germline assignment: CDR1 ENHRY and CDR2 SYGVKD. CDR3 sequence reads: CAISEGQVNQPQHF. The CDR3 DNA sequence: TGTGCCATCAGTGAAGGTCAGGTCAATCAGCCCCAGCATTTT.

CDR3 loop: CASSYGPGEKLFF. In DNA form, the CDR3 reads TGTGCCAGCAGTTACGGGCCGGGCGAAAAACTGTTTTTT. The chain has TRBV6-6 and TRBJ1-4; D call uncertain. The length of the CDR3 is 13 residues. Germline CDR1 MNHNY, CDR2 SVGAGI (reference sequence). Trimming cost V 2 bases and J 8 bases, with 9 bases left between them.

This CDR3 reads CASTLRDRDGYGYTF. The CDR3 coding sequence is TGTGCCAGCACCCTAAGGGACAGGGACGGCTATGGCTACACCTTC. The rearrangement uses TRBV28 and TRBJ1-2, with 9 bases that match TRBD1. Germline CDR1 is MDHEN and CDR2 is SYDVKM. This CDR3 is built from 15 residues. J was trimmed by 4 bases and V by 7 bases; bases with no gene match: 10.

The chain joins TRBV5-1 to TRBJ2-5; 16 bases line up with TRBD2. From germline, CDR1 is SGHRS and CDR2 YFSETQ. The CDR3 is 18 amino acids. With 3 bases clipped from V and 6 bases from J, the junction kept 11 bases outside the gene matches. As DNA, the CDR3 is TGCGCCAGCAGCTATTTTTTGGGACTAGCGGGAGGGCAGCAGACCCAGTACTTC. Translation: CASSYFLGLAGGQQTQYF.

The chain links TRBV9 to TRBJ2-3; D unclear. The V gene lost 3 bases and the J gene lost 0 bases, with 14 bases spanning the gap. Germline CDR1 reads SGDLS; CDR2 reads YYNGEE. There are 16 residues in the CDR3. CDR3 coding DNA: TGTGCCAGCAGCGCGACTTTTGCGGCTAGCACAGATACGCAGTATTTT. The encoded protein is CASSATFAASTDTQYF. The variable domain in full, with the rest retrieved from reference TRBV9 and TRBJ2-3, is DSGVTQTPKHLITATGQRVTLRCSPRSGDLSVYWYQQSLDQGLQFLIQYYNGEERAKGNILERFSAQQFPDLHSELNLSSLELGDSALYFCASSATFAASTDTQYFGPGTRLTVL.